This note documents a single T cell receptor (beta chain) sequence. The target antigen is unknown. This entry belongs to a study of cytomegalovirus exposure and HLA in healthy donors. Overall study findings and caveats: The study reported that TCR beta sequences accurately predicted HLA-A and HLA-B alleles in most subjects. The authors later linked a missense DCLRE1C variant to TCR beta V- and J-gene trimming.

The PCR had 60 Vbeta and 13 Jbeta primers. Clones were read by immunoSEQ multiplex PCR, and TCRdb kept only the in-frame ones, dropping some. This sample has tens of thousands of clones; 80% occur once, and the top ten carry about 6.3%. This cohort consisted of healthy bone marrow donors. The source of this sequence is a male donor in good health and CMV-seronegative. The material sequenced was PBMCs.

The CDR3 protein is CASSAPGQMTGELFF. The CDR3 DNA is TGTGCCAGCAGTGCACCGGGACAGATGACCGGGGAGCTGTTTTTT. The chain uses TRBV27 and TRBJ2-2; 7 bases align to TRBD1. V was clipped by 5 bases and J by 5 bases; unmatched bases: 8. The CDR3 spans 15 residues. The germline V gene encodes CDR1 MNHEY and CDR2 SMNVEV (reference sequence).